The sample holds one count of the clone carrying this T cell receptor beta chain. The target antigen is unknown. Only in-frame clones appear in the TCRdb table, and some are missing; sequencing was by immunoSEQ multiplex PCR. This table holds fewer than 200,000 clones, roughly 89% found once. CDR3 size: 15 residues. The germline V gene has CDR1 SNHLY and CDR2 FYNNEI. J gave up 6 bases and V 4 bases, and 9 bases lay outside the gene matches. The data were taken from a study of T cell responses to AZD1222 COVID-19 vaccine. Study details: Pooling was applied to second doses at about 4 or about 12 weeks. Study results and caveats: Among the donors, most were white British and more were female, and clonal diversity was possibly underestimated. Spike-specific TCR breadth rose after two AZD1222 doses, and depth rose as well. Researchers report vaccine-associated CD4 TCRs spanning spike, with dominance at 160-218 and 743-854.

The TCR comes from an adult in good health. The material sequenced was peripheral blood, taken on day 0 of AZD1222 vaccination. J is TRBJ2-7 and V is TRBV2, with 10 positions matching TRBD1. CDR3 sequence: CASSVAGDRGSEQYF. CDR3 in DNA: TGTGCCAGCAGTGTAGCTGGGGACAGGGGATCCGAGCAGTACTTC.